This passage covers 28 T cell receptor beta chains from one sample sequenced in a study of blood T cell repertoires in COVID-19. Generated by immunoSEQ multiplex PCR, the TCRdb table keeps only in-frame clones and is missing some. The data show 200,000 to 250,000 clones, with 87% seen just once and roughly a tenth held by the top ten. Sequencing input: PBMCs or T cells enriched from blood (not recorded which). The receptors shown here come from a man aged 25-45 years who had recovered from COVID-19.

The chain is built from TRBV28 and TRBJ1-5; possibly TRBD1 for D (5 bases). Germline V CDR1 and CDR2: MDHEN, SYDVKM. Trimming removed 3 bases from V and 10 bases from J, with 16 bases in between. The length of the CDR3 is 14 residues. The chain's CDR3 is CASSFATGGGPQHF. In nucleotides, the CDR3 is TGTGCCAGCAGTTTTGCTACGGGGGGAGGACCCCAGCATTTT.

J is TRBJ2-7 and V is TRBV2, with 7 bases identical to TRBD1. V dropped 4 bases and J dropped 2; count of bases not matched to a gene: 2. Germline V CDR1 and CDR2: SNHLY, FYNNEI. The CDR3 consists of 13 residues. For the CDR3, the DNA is TGTGCCAGCAGTGGACAGGGACCCTACGAGCAGTACTTC. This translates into CASSGQGPYEQYF.

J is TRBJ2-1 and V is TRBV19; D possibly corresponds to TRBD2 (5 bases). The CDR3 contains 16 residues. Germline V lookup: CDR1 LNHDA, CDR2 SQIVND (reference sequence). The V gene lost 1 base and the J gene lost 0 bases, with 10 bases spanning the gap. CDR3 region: CASSIGLQSSYNEQFF. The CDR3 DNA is TGTGCCAGTAGTATAGGACTACAGAGCTCCTACAATGAGCAGTTCTTC.

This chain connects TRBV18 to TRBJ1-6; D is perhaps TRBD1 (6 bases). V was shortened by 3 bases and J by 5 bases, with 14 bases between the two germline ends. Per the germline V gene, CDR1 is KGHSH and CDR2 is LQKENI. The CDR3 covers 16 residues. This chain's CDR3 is CASSPEGGANNSPLHF. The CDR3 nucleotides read TGTGCCAGCTCACCTGAGGGGGGGGCGAATAATTCACCCCTCCACTTT.

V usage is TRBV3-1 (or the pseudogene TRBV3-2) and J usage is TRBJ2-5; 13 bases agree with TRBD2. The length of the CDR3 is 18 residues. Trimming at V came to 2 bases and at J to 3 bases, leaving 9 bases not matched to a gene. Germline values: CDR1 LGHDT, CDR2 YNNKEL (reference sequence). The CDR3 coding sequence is TGTGCCAGCAGCCAAAGACTAGCGGGAGGCCCGGTGAAAGAGACCCAGTACTTC. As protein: CASSQRLAGGPVKETQYF.

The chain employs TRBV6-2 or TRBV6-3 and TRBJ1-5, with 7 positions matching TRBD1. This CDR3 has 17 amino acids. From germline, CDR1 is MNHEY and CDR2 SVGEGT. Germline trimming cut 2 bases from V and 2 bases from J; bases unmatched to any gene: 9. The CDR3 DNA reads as TGTGCCAGCAGTTACCACTCCGGGACAGAACGCAATCAGCCCCAGCATTTT. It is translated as CASSYHSGTERNQPQHF.

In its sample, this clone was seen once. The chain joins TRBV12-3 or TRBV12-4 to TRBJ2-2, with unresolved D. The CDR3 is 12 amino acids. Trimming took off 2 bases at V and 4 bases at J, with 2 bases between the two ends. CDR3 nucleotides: TGTGCCAGCAGTTTACGCACCGGGGAGCTGTTTTTT. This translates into CASSLRTGELFF.

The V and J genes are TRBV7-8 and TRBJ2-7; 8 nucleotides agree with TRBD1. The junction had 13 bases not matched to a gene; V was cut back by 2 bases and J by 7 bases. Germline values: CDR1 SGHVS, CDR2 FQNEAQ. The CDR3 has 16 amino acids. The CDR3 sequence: CASSLHGGQGSGEQYF. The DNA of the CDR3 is TGTGCCAGCAGCTTACACGGAGGACAGGGTTCGGGGGAGCAGTACTTC.

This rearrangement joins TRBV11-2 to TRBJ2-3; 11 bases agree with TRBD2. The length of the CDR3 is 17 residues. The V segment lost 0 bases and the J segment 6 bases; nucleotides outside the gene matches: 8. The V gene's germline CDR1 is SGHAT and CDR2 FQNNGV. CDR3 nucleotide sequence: TGTGCCAGCAGCTTAGAACCCAGTAGCGGGAGGGCCGATACGCAGTATTTT. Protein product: CASSLEPSSGRADTQYF.

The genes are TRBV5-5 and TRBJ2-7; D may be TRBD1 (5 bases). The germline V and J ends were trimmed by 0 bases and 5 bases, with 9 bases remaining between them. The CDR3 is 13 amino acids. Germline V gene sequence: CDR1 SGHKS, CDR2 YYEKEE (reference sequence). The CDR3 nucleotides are TGTGCCAGCAGCTTGGCAAGGGGCAACGAGCAGTACTTC. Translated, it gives CASSLARGNEQYF.

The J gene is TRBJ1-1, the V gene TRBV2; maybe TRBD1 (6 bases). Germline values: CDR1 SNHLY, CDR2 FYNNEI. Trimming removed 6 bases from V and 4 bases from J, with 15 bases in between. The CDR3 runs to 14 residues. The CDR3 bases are TGTGCCAGCAGAATTAATGGGGGGGCCACTGAAGCTTTCTTT. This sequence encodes CASRINGGATEAFF.

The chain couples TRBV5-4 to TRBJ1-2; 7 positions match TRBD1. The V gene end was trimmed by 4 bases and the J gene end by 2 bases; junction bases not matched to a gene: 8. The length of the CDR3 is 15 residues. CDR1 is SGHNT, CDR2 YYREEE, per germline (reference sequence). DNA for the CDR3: TGTGCCAGCAGCCCCCGGGACAGTGGGAACTATGGCTACACCTTC. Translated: CASSPRDSGNYGYTF.

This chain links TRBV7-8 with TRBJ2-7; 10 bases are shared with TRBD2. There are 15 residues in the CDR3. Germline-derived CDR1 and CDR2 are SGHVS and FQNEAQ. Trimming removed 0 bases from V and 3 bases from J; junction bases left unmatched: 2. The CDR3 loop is CASSLASGGGYEQYF. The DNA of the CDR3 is TGTGCCAGCAGCTTAGCAAGCGGGGGGGGCTACGAGCAGTACTTC.

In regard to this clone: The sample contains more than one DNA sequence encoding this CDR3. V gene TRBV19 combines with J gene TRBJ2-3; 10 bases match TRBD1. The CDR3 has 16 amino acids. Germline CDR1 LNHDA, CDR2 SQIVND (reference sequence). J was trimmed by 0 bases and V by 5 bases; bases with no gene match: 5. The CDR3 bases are TGTGCCAGTAGTCGTGGGACAGGGGCGAGCACAGATACGCAGTATTTT. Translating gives CASSRGTGASTDTQYF. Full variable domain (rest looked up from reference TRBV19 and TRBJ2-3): DGGITQSPKYLFRKEGQNVTLSCEQNLNHDAMYWYRQDPGQGLRLIYYSQIVNDFQKGDIAEGYSVSREKKESFPLTVTSAQKNPTAFYLCASSRGTGASTDTQYFGPGTRLTVL.

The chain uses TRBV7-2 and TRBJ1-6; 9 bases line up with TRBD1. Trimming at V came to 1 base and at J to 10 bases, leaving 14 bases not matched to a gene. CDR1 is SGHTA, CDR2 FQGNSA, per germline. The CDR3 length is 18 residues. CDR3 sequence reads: CASSLDSAGQGSHSPLHF. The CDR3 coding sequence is TGTGCCAGCAGCTTAGACTCAGCTGGACAGGGGTCGCACTCACCCCTCCACTTT.

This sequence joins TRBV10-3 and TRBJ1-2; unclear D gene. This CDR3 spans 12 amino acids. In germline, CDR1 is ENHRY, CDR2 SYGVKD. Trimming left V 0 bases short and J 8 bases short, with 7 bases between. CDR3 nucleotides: TGTGCCATCAGTGAGTCGTCTGGCGGCTACACCTTC. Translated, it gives CAISESSGGYTF.

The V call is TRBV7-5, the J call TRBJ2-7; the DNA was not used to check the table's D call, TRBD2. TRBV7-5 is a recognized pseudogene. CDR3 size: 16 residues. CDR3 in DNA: TGTGCCAGAAGCCCGAATCCGGGACTAGCGGGATACGAGCAGTACTTC. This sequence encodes CARSPNPGLAGYEQYF.

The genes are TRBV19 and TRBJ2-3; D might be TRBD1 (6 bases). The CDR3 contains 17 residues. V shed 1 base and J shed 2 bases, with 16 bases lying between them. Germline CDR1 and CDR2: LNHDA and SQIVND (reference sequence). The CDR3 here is CASSIGRGLLTTDTQYF. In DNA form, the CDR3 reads TGTGCCAGTAGTATAGGCAGGGGTCTACTAACCACAGATACGCAGTATTTT.

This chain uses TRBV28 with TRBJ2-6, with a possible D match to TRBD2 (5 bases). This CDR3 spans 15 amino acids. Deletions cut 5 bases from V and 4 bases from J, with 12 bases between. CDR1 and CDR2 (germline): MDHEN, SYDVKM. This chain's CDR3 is CASSRRFAGANVLTF. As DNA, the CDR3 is TGTGCCAGCAGTCGGAGGTTCGCCGGGGCCAACGTCCTGACTTTC.

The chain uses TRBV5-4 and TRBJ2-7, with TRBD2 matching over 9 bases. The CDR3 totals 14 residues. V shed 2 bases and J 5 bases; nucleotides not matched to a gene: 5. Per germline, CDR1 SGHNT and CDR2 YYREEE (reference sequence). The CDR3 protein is CASSFAGGSHEQYF. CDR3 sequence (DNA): TGTGCCAGCAGCTTTGCGGGAGGGTCTCACGAGCAGTACTTC.

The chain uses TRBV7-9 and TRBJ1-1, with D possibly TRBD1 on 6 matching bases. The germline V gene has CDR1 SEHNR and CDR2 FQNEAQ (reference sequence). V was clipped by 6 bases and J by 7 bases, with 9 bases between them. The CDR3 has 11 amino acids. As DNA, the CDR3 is TGTGCCAGCAGTGAACAGGGTGAAGCTTTCTTT. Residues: CASSEQGEAFF.

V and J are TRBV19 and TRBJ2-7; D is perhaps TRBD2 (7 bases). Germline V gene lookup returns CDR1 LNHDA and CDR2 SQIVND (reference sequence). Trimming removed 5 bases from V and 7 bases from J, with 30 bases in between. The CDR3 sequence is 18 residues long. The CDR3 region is CASSLPPRGGRPRREQYF. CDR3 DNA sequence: TGTGCCAGTAGTCTCCCGCCCCGCGGGGGCCGTCCTCGAAGGGAGCAGTACTTC.

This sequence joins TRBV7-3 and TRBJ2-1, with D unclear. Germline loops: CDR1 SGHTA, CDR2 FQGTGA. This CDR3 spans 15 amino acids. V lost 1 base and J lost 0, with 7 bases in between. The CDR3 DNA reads TGTGCCAGCAGCTTAAGCGGCAGCTCCTACAATGAGCAGTTCTTC. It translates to CASSLSGSSYNEQFF.

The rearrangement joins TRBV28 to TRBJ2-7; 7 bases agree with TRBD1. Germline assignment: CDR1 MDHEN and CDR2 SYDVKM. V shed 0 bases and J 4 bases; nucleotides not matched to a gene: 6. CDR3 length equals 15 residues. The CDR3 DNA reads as TGTGCCAGCAGTTTATGGGGACAGTCAGATTACGAGCAGTACTTC. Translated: CASSLWGQSDYEQYF. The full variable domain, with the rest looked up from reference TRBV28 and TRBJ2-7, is DVKVTQSSRYLVKRTGEKVFLECVQDMDHENMFWYRQDPGLGLRLIYFSYDVKMKEKGDIPEGYSVSREKKERFSLILESASTNQTSMYLCASSLWGQSDYEQYFGPGTRLTVT.

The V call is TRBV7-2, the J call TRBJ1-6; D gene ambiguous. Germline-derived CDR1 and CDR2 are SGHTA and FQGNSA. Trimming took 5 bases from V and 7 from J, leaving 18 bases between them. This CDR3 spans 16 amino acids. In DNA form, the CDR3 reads TGTGCCAGCAGCCCCGGGGAGTTGGTGATGAATTCACCCCTCCACTTT. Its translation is CASSPGELVMNSPLHF.

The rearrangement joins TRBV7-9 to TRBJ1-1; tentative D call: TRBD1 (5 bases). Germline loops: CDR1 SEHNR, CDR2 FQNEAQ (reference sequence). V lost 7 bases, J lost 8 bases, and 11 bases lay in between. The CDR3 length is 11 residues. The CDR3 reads CASNQGPEAFF. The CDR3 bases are TGTGCCAGCAACCAGGGTCCCGAAGCTTTCTTT.

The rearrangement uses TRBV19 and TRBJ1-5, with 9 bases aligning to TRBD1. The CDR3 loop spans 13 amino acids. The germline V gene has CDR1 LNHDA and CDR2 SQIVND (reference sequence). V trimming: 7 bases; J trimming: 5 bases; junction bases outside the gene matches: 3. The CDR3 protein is CASTTGGDQPQHF. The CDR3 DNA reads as TGTGCCAGTACAACAGGGGGCGATCAGCCCCAGCATTTT. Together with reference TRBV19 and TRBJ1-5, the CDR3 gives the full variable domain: DGGITQSPKYLFRKEGQNVTLSCEQNLNHDAMYWYRQDPGQGLRLIYYSQIVNDFQKGDIAEGYSVSREKKESFPLTVTSAQKNPTAFYLCASTTGGDQPQHFGDGTRLSIL.

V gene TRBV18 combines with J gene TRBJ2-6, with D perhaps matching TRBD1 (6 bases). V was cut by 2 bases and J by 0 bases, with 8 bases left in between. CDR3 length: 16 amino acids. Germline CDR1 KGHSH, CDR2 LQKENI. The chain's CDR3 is CASSPDRPSGANVLTF. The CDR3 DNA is TGTGCCAGCTCACCAGACAGGCCCTCTGGGGCCAACGTCCTGACTTTC.